This T cell receptor (beta chain) comes out of a study of blood T cell repertoires in COVID-19. For the study at large: Samples of COVID-19 (acute and convalescent) were obtained from the United States, Italy and Spain.

Looked up from germline, CDR1 is MNHEY and CDR2 is SMNVEV (reference sequence). The CDR3 has 15 residues. V was pared by 4 bases and J by 10 bases, with 8 bases of the junction left unmatched. Sequencing used immunoSEQ multiplex PCR; TCRdb keeps in-frame clones, though not all of them. The sample consists of 150,000 or so clones, 70% to 85% of them appearing once. The J gene is TRBJ2-1, the V gene TRBV27; 12 nucleotides agree with TRBD2. This sequence was found in a woman of 80 years or more with acute or convalescent COVID-19. What was sequenced was peripheral blood. The CDR3 DNA follows: TGTGCCAGCAGTTCTTGGACTAGCGGGAAAGACGAGCAGTTCTTC. This codes for CASSSWTSGKDEQFF.